Below are 10 T cell receptor beta chains sequenced from a single sample in a study of T-cell memory formation after mild COVID-19. A single record per CDR3 protein comes from TCRdb applying MiXCR to the 5' RACE reads. The sample lists more than 85,000 distinct CDR3 sequences, roughly 10% occurring once. Sequencing input: PBMCs or a T cell subset sorted from them (not recorded which). The receptor set was obtained from a young man who had mild COVID-19 (a few samples of this study predate the infection). Cell type and time point are not known.

This clonotype was seen only a few times. The rearrangement uses TRBV7-2 and TRBJ2-1; 11 nucleotides agree with TRBD2. Per germline, CDR1 SGHTA and CDR2 FQGNSA. Trimming removed 5 bases from V and 0 bases from J; junction bases left unmatched: 6. The CDR3 is made up of 17 amino acids. Here the CDR3 reads CASSHGTSGSSYNEQFF. The DNA for the CDR3 is TGTGCCAGCAGCCACGGGACTAGCGGTAGCTCCTACAATGAGCAGTTCTTC. Drawing the rest from reference TRBV7-2 and TRBJ2-1, the complete variable domain is GAGVSQSPSNKVTEKGKDVELRCDPISGHTALYWYRQSLGQGLEFLIYFQGNSAPDKSGLPSDRFSAERTGGSVSTLTIQRTQQEDSAVYLCASSHGTSGSSYNEQFFGPGTRLTVL.

This clonotype has only a few counts. The rearrangement joins TRBV5-1 to TRBJ1-1; no clear D. This CDR3 is 15 amino acids long. V lost 1 base and J lost 0, with 10 bases in between. In germline, CDR1 is SGHRS, CDR2 YFSETQ. The CDR3 loop is CASSLIAGMNTEAFF. CDR3 in DNA: TGCGCCAGCAGCTTGATTGCCGGCATGAACACTGAAGCTTTCTTT.

Ten or more counts support this clonotype. The chain employs TRBV4-1 and TRBJ2-7; D tentatively reads TRBD1 or TRBD2 (5 bases each). There are 15 residues in the CDR3. Germline CDR1 MGHRA, CDR2 YSYEKL. Trimming took 0 bases from V and 1 from J, leaving 10 bases between them. The CDR3 bases are TGCGCCAGCAGCCAAGATCCCGGGGCATCCTACGAGCAGTACTTC. Protein product: CASSQDPGASYEQYF.

This rearrangement joins TRBV15 to TRBJ1-1; TRBD1 aligns across 9 bases. Looked up from germline, CDR1 is LNHNV and CDR2 is YYDKDF (reference sequence). This CDR3 is 15 amino acids long. V was clipped by 0 bases and J by 3 bases; unmatched bases: 2. CDR3 loop: CATSREDRGDTEAFF. The CDR3 DNA sequence: TGTGCCACCAGCAGAGAAGACAGGGGGGACACTGAAGCTTTCTTT.

The V gene is TRBV9, the J gene TRBJ1-1, with unresolved D. CDR1 is SGDLS and CDR2 is YYNGEE in the germline V gene. The ends were cut back, 5 bases at V and 5 bases at J, with 16 bases in the middle. This CDR3 is built from 14 residues. CDR3 region: CASSFSNLRTEAFF. The CDR3 DNA reads as TGTGCCAGCAGTTTTTCCAACCTGAGGACTGAAGCTTTCTTT. Using reference TRBV9 and TRBJ1-1 for the parts outside the CDR3, the full variable domain is DSGVTQTPKHLITATGQRVTLRCSPRSGDLSVYWYQQSLDQGLQFLIQYYNGEERAKGNILERFSAQQFPDLHSELNLSSLELGDSALYFCASSFSNLRTEAFFGQGTRLTVV.

The rearrangement links TRBV11-2 to TRBJ1-1; the D gene is possibly TRBD1 (5 bases). The V end lost 3 bases, the J end lost 7 bases, and 21 bases lay between the germline ends. CDR1 is SGHAT and CDR2 is FQNNGV in the germline V gene. The CDR3 length is 16 residues. The CDR3 region is CASSLETTGDGLEAFF. The CDR3 DNA reads as TGTGCCAGCAGCTTGGAAACCACGGGGGACGGGCTTGAAGCTTTCTTT.

The chain links TRBV5-6 to TRBJ1-2; D is uncertain. V was clipped by 1 base and J by 7 bases, with 17 bases between them. The CDR3 extends over 15 amino acids. CDR1 is SGHDT and CDR2 is YYEEEE in the germline V gene. The CDR3 sequence is CASSLLEWKFGGYTF. In DNA form, the CDR3 reads TGTGCCAGCAGCTTGCTCGAGTGGAAATTCGGTGGCTACACCTTC.

This chain uses TRBV9 with TRBJ2-7; TRBD2 matches 10 bases. The CDR3 covers 15 residues. Germline V gene lookup returns CDR1 SGDLS and CDR2 YYNGEE. With V trimmed by 3 bases and J by 4 bases, 7 bases remained unmatched. CDR3: CASSADPSGRYEQYF. The DNA for the CDR3 is TGTGCCAGCAGCGCAGATCCTAGCGGGAGATACGAGCAGTACTTC. The full variable domain, completed using reference TRBV9 and TRBJ2-7, is DSGVTQTPKHLITATGQRVTLRCSPRSGDLSVYWYQQSLDQGLQFLIQYYNGEERAKGNILERFSAQQFPDLHSELNLSSLELGDSALYFCASSADPSGRYEQYFGPGTRLTVT.

Only a few counts were recorded for this clonotype. J is TRBJ2-7 and V is TRBV5-1; perhaps D is TRBD1 or TRBD2 (6 bases each). V was shortened by 4 bases and J by 5 bases, with 16 bases between the two germline ends. The CDR3 is 14 amino acids. CDR1 and CDR2 from the germline V gene are SGHRS and YFSETQ. CDR3 coding DNA: TGCGCCAGCAGCCCCGGGGGCATACGCCACGAGCAGTACTTC. Protein sequence: CASSPGGIRHEQYF. Using reference TRBV5-1 and TRBJ2-7 for the parts outside the CDR3, the full variable domain is KAGVTQTPRYLIKTRGQQVTLSCSPISGHRSVSWYQQTPGQGLQFLFEYFSETQRNKGNFPGRFSGRQFSNSRSEMNVSTLELGDSALYLCASSPGGIRHEQYFGPGTRLTVT.

The rearrangement uses TRBV7-8 and TRBJ2-5, with TRBD1 identical over 12 bases. Trimming at V came to 5 bases and at J to 6 bases, leaving 7 bases not matched to a gene. The CDR3 runs 15 residues. CDR1 is SGHVS and CDR2 is FQNEAQ in the germline V gene. As DNA, the CDR3 is TGTGCCAGCAGCCCCGGGACAGGGGGCATGAAGACCCAGTACTTC. Translation: CASSPGTGGMKTQYF.